Shown below are 3 T cell receptor beta chains from a single sample sequenced in a study of blood T cell repertoires in COVID-19. Assay used: immunoSEQ multiplex PCR; TCRdb lists only in-frame clones, some missing. The sample contains 35,000 to 40,000 clones, around 90% of which appear only once. The sequencing input was peripheral blood. The origin of the receptors is a man in his fifties or sixties with COVID-19, enrolled during active disease.

The genes are TRBV27 and TRBJ2-1; D remains unclear. Germline assignment: CDR1 MNHEY and CDR2 SMNVEV (reference sequence). The CDR3 runs to 11 residues. V was shortened by 3 bases and J by 10 bases, with 7 bases between the two germline ends. The CDR3 reads CASSFRLEQFF. CDR3 DNA: TGTGCCAGCAGTTTCCGTTTGGAGCAGTTCTTC.

V gene TRBV19 combines with J gene TRBJ2-2, with 9 bases identical to TRBD2. This CDR3 is 14 amino acids long. J lost 2 bases, V lost 10 bases, and 5 bases had no gene match. The germline CDR1 and CDR2 sequences are LNHDA and SQIVND (reference sequence). CDR3 residues: CATPTSGNTGELFF. CDR3 nucleotide sequence: TGTGCCACACCGACTAGCGGAAACACCGGGGAGCTGTTTTTT.

The rearrangement uses TRBV6-6 and TRBJ2-1; possible D gene TRBD2, 6 bases. The CDR3 contains 15 residues. The V end lost 2 bases, the J end lost 5 bases, and 13 bases lay between the germline ends. The germline V gene has CDR1 MNHNY and CDR2 SVGAGI (reference sequence). The CDR3 loop is CASSYNRDSDNEQFF. For the CDR3, the DNA is TGTGCCAGCAGTTACAATAGGGACTCAGACAATGAGCAGTTCTTC.